The TCR beta chain described here comes from a study of cytomegalovirus exposure and HLA in healthy donors. Trimming removed 0 bases from V and 1 base from J, with 12 bases in between. This CDR3 region has 16 residues. Germline-derived CDR1 and CDR2 are LNHNV and YYDKDF (reference sequence). Findings and limits, study-wide: According to a later analysis, TCR clusters from the first cohort tended to co-occur in the roughly 130 validation repertoires. In vitro testing confirmed a few CMV-associated chains as specific for CMV antigens. The study put around 180 TCR beta chains on its list as cytomegalovirus-associated.

Clones were read by immunoSEQ multiplex PCR, and TCRdb kept only the in-frame ones, dropping some. The table has 150,000 to 200,000 clones, around nine tenths seen once; the top ten hold 1.4%. With regard to this clone: What it binds is not known.

Sequenced: PBMCs. This chain joins TRBV15 and TRBJ1-2, with D possibly being TRBD1 (5 bases). The receptor's source is a woman aged 25 to 45 in good health and CMV-seronegative. DNA for the CDR3: TGTGCCACCAGCAGAGATCACAGGCGGAATAACTATGGCTACACCTTC. This codes for CATSRDHRRNNYGYTF.